Listed below are T cell receptor beta chains from one sample, sequenced in a study of blood T cell repertoires in COVID-19. The assay was immunoSEQ multiplex PCR, and TCRdb's table has in-frame clones only and misses some. This repertoire shows more than 60,000 clones, roughly 90% found once; its top ten account for about 5%. Sequencing was done on a sample of peripheral blood. These receptors all stem from a man in his forties or fifties with acute or convalescent COVID-19. CDR3s leave out the opening cysteine and the closing phenylalanine or tryptophan.

>15|TRBV21-1
ASSKEGLAGNSYEQY
>9|TRBV7-9
ASSLDRERG
>11|TRBV6-4
ARPPTSVRGVY
>11|TRBV3-1/TRBV3-2
ASSLTGGSGYT
>13|TRBV18
ASSPPEGLGTEAF
>12|TRBV19
ASSHRGGSQPQH
>15|TRBV11-2
ASSPGTSGRRVDTQY
>12|TRBV7-9
ASSLVSGNYGYT
>12|TRBV14
ASSQVRGGETQY
>17|TRBV28
ASSAGTGWSHSPNNEQF
>11|TRBV12-3/TRBV12-4
ASRRQGLYEQY
>14|TRBV6-4
ASSDSGGAGANVLT
>14|TRBV21-1
ASQIRRDSRNQPQH
>15|TRBV10-3
AISERLAGGEGETQY
>13|TRBV5-5
ASSWTSGRTYEQY
>15|TRBV21-1
ASSNGLAGVLTGELF
>13|TRBV19
ASSTRDRGSQPQH
>13|TRBV5-1
ASSSGGISGNTIY
>13|TRBV3-1/TRBV3-2
ASSPGTGAQQPQH
>17|TRBV10-1
ASSESLIGQGTGANVLT
>16|TRBV5-4
ASSLLRSASGGVYTQY
>14|TRBV30
AWSVGRTSGANILT
>15|TRBV4-1
ASSLSTTSGITGELF
>11|TRBV7-8
ASSFGRYNEQF
>13|TRBV20-1
SASSGTSGRNEQF
>15|TRBV7-6
ASSLTPSRELLNEQF
>12|TRBV2
ASSQSGASYEQY
>11|TRBV19
ASSITRGYEQY
>13|TRBV5-1
ASSLGAQGNEKLF
>10|TRBV6-2/TRBV6-3
ASSYSPGQNT
>17|TRBV19
ASSSPPGLAGPNTGELF
>10|TRBV29-1
SVEVPGQGLH
>13|TRBV21-1
ASSYRDRYSYEQY
>13|TRBV7-2
ASSPRGGGNQPQH
>12|TRBV14
ASSQEGGIYGYT
>13|TRBV2
ASIGLAGVNGELF
>14|TRBV18
ASSLGTSGTTDTQY
>11|TRBV6-6
ASSFGTDYGYT
>13|TRBV5-4
ASRSSGEREARRY
>14|TRBV4-2
ASSQGGTSGTDTQY
>13|TRBV5-1
ASSPVGTENTEAF
>13|TRBV7-9
ASSLQGRSNSPLH
>14|TRBV27
ASSLYGGEGFQPQH
>13|TRBV19
ASNSGTGGYQPQH
>17|TRBV29-1
SVEAMGQPSGSSYNEQF
>17|TRBV5-4
ASSSNRDPSRLTNYGYT
>12|TRBV5-8
ASSPGQGASPLH
>14|TRBV5-1
ASSPPRQGGTGELF
>14|TRBV4-1
ASSQVAVLSTDTQY
>15|TRBV4-3
ASSRAGTGGSLYGYT
>13|TRBV5-4
ASSPQVQGAYGYT
>13|TRBV6-1
ASSDSGRYQETQY
>13|TRBV9
ASSARDYSFNEQF
>13|TRBV5-4
ASSLGGATYTEQF
>10|TRBV6-6
ASSPEGRDTH
>15|TRBV14
ASSPSSGRSSYNEQF
>11|TRBV24-1
ATSWALGETQY